This T cell receptor (beta chain) derives from a study of T-cell memory formation after mild COVID-19. In the study overall: Largely, TCR clusters stayed within a single donor.

Libraries for TCRalpha and TCRbeta carried sample barcodes and unique molecular identifiers via 5'RACE. TCRdb called the 5' RACE reads again in MiXCR, with one record for every CDR3 protein. The sample has more than 400,000 distinct CDR3 sequences, roughly 18% seen once. The junction had 4 bases not matched to a gene; V was cut back by 4 bases and J by 3 bases. CDR3 length equals 16 residues. Germline assignment: CDR1 LGHNA and CDR2 YSLEER. This clonotype was seen a few times. Its antigen is unidentified. Findings and limits, study-wide: CD4+ contracting clones were mainly CM and EM; CD8+ ones, EMRA.

The origin of this receptor is an adult woman who had mild COVID-19 (a few samples of this study predate the infection). Cell type and time point are not known. The sequenced material came from PBMCs or a T cell subset sorted from them (not recorded which). The chain combines TRBV4-3 with TRBJ2-3; 13 nucleotides align to TRBD2. The CDR3 region is CASSRTSGSLTDTQYF. The CDR3 nucleotides are TGCGCCAGCAGCCGGACTAGCGGGAGTTTGACAGATACGCAGTATTTT.